This TCR beta chain was identified during a study of T cell clonality in common variable immunodeficiency. Germline values: CDR1 KGHDR, CDR2 SFDVKD. The CDR3 is 15 amino acids. Trimming at V came to 4 bases and at J to 1 base, leaving 4 bases not matched to a gene. This clone came up many times. Its antigen remains unknown. The read stops 3 residues short of the end of the CDR3; the missing end is completed from the germline J gene. Using immunoSEQ multiplex PCR, the repertoire was profiled, and TCRdb retains in-frame clones only, with some absent. The profile covers under 35,000 clones, none occurring a single time. Patients and controls were mostly of Caucasian heritage. General observations from the study: Compared with healthy controls, CVID subjects showed increased TCRbeta clonality, mostly in about a third. Authors noted CVID clonality's cause needs subpopulation repertoire sequencing.

This sequence originates from a person aged 18 to 69 in good health. Sample: peripheral blood mononuclear cells. The rearrangement uses TRBV24-1 and TRBJ2-3; TRBD2 matches 7 bases. The CDR3 is CATSDPGLGTDTQYF. CDR3 DNA, as far as it was read: TGTGCCACCAGTGACCCCGGACTAGGCACAGATACG.